This TCR beta chain was found in a study of OX40 agonist ivuxolimab in advanced cancers. Study summary: Cohort: around 83% men, mean age around 61, aged about 23 to 80.

Germline loops: CDR1 MDHEN, CDR2 SYDVKM. V gave up 4 bases and J gave up 4 bases, with 9 bases separating them. The CDR3 totals 13 residues. Findings of the study overall: The antigen specificity of the peripheral T cells (those that were expanded) was not determined. Normalized T-cell clonal expansion was also low in some nonresponders.

Turning to this clone: What it binds is unknown.

Systemic immunosuppression or autoimmune disease history was grounds to exclude patients. Using immunoSEQ multiplex PCR, the repertoire was profiled, and TCRdb retains in-frame clones only, with some absent. Of 35,000 to 40,000 clones in the sample, around nine tenths were seen once. The J gene is TRBJ2-3, the V gene TRBV28; D is uncertain. The receptor's source is an adult with an advanced solid tumor such as melanoma, head and neck, liver or kidney cancer. Here the sequenced sample was CD4+ or CD8+ T cells sorted from blood, taken in a trial of the OX40 agonist ivuxolimab. CDR3 loop: CASSSQIADTQYF. The CDR3 region has the DNA TGTGCCAGCAGTTCCCAAATAGCAGATACGCAGTATTTT. Using reference TRBV28 and TRBJ2-3 for the parts outside the CDR3, the full variable domain is DVKVTQSSRYLVKRTGEKVFLECVQDMDHENMFWYRQDPGLGLRLIYFSYDVKMKEKGDIPEGYSVSREKKERFSLILESASTNQTSMYLCASSSQIADTQYFGPGTRLTVL.